The 27 T cell receptor beta chains below come from one sample, sequenced in a study of T cells in localized non-small cell lung cancer. Clones were sequenced by immunoSEQ multiplex PCR, and TCRdb holds only the in-frame ones, with some missing. The sample contains about 78,000 clones, roughly 81% of which appear only once. The sequencing here drew on peripheral blood, taken before any cancer treatment. The receptors originated from a man aged 40-75 years with stage I lung adenocarcinoma.

This chain links TRBV18 with TRBJ1-1, with D uncertain. Per germline, CDR1 KGHSH and CDR2 LQKENI. CDR3 length: 15 residues. Trimming removed 4 bases from V and 6 bases from J, with 18 bases in between. The CDR3 here is CASSQTAFISAEAFF. The DNA of the CDR3 is TGTGCCAGCTCACAAACAGCCTTCATTTCTGCTGAAGCTTTCTTT. The complete variable domain, with remaining parts taken from reference TRBV18 and TRBJ1-1, reads NAGVMQNPRHLVRRRGQEARLRCSPMKGHSHVYWYRQLPEEGLKFMVYLQKENIIDESGMPKERFSAEFPKEGPSILRIQQVVRGDSAAYFCASSQTAFISAEAFFGQGTRLTVV.

This clone has only one observation. This rearrangement joins TRBV9 to TRBJ2-5; 9 positions match TRBD2. With V trimmed by 3 bases and J by 3 bases, 3 bases remained unmatched. The length of the CDR3 is 14 residues. Germline CDR1 reads SGDLS; CDR2 reads YYNGEE. The CDR3 DNA sequence: TGTGCCAGCAGCGGGACTAGCGCGGAAGAGACCCAGTACTTC. It is translated as CASSGTSAEETQYF.

The count of this clone is one. The V and J genes are TRBV5-1 and TRBJ2-3; 11 bases align to TRBD1. J was trimmed by 5 bases and V by 5 bases; bases with no gene match: 4. Germline assignment: CDR1 SGHRS and CDR2 YFSETQ. There are 14 residues in the CDR3. CDR3 DNA: TGCGCCAGCAGTAGGACAGGGGGCGTAGATACGCAGTATTTT. Its translation is CASSRTGGVDTQYF.

The V gene is TRBV2, the J gene TRBJ2-5; 7 bases line up with TRBD2. The CDR3 runs 13 residues. CDR1 and CDR2 (germline): SNHLY, FYNNEI. V lost 2 bases and J lost 5; bases outside the gene matches: 2. The CDR3: CASSEREGETQYF. In DNA, the CDR3 is TGTGCCAGCAGTGAAAGGGAGGGGGAGACCCAGTACTTC. The entire variable domain, with the rest obtained from reference TRBV2 and TRBJ2-5, is as follows: EPEVTQTPSHQVTQMGQEVILRCVPISNHLYFYWYRQILGQKVEFLVSFYNNEISEKSEIFDDQFSVERPDGSNFTLKIRSTKLEDSAMYFCASSEREGETQYFGPGTRLLVL.

The chain carries TRBV15 and TRBJ1-2; possible D gene TRBD1, 5 bases. V gave up 4 bases and J gave up 2 bases, with 11 bases separating them. The germline V gene encodes CDR1 LNHNV and CDR2 YYDKDF (reference sequence). CDR3 size: 14 residues. The CDR3 bases are TGTGCCACCAGCACCGGCGGGGGGAACTATGGCTACACCTTC. This codes for CATSTGGGNYGYTF.

The chain uses TRBV19 and TRBJ2-4, with D possibly being TRBD1 (6 bases). Germline V CDR1 and CDR2: LNHDA, SQIVND (reference sequence). The CDR3 has 16 residues. Deletions cut 6 bases from V and 1 base from J, with 16 bases between. CDR3 protein: CASRDRYFTAKNIQYF. CDR3 nucleotide sequence: TGTGCCAGTAGGGACAGATACTTTACGGCCAAAAACATTCAGTACTTC.

This clone appeared a few times. This chain joins TRBV30 and TRBJ1-2, with D uncertain. V shed 5 bases and J shed 6 bases, with 13 bases lying between them. There are 12 residues in the CDR3. Germline loops: CDR1 GTSNPN, CDR2 SVGIG (reference sequence). Here the CDR3 DNA reads TGTGCCTGGGAAAACGAGGGTGATGGCTACACCTTC. Its translation is CAWENEGDGYTF.

The chain couples TRBV18 to TRBJ2-2; maybe TRBD2 (5 bases). Germline assignment: CDR1 KGHSH and CDR2 LQKENI. V gave up 5 bases and J gave up 6 bases, with 19 bases separating them. The CDR3 spans 16 residues. CDR3 loop: CASSSVKGSAAGELFF. CDR3 bases: TGTGCCAGCTCATCAGTGAAAGGGAGTGCGGCCGGGGAGCTGTTTTTT.

The V call is TRBV5-1, the J call TRBJ2-1; a weak D match, TRBD1 (5 bases). V was trimmed by 4 bases and J by 4 bases, leaving 18 bases between them. The CDR3 totals 16 residues. CDR1 is SGHRS, CDR2 YFSETQ, per germline. The CDR3 spells CASSLQQAGAYNEQFF. The CDR3 DNA reads as TGCGCCAGCAGCCTCCAACAGGCTGGGGCTTACAATGAGCAGTTCTTC. Full variable domain (remainder filled in from reference TRBV5-1 and TRBJ2-1): KAGVTQTPRYLIKTRGQQVTLSCSPISGHRSVSWYQQTPGQGLQFLFEYFSETQRNKGNFPGRFSGRQFSNSRSEMNVSTLELGDSALYLCASSLQQAGAYNEQFFGPGTRLTVL.

In this sample, this clone turned up once. The rearrangement uses TRBV5-6 and TRBJ2-5; 8 bases fit TRBD1. Germline V CDR1 and CDR2: SGHDT, YYEEEE. The J segment lost 5 bases and the V segment lost 6 bases, leaving 6 bases of the junction unmatched. The CDR3 consists of 13 residues. The CDR3: CASKLTGGETQYF. The DNA of the CDR3 is TGTGCCAGCAAGCTTACAGGGGGGGAGACCCAGTACTTC.

V is TRBV10-3 and J is TRBJ1-1; 9 bases align to TRBD1. The CDR3 is 14 residues long. Trimming took 6 bases from V and 1 from J; bases not matched to a gene: 3. Germline assignment: CDR1 ENHRY and CDR2 SYGVKD. CDR3 sequence reads: CAISPTGGNTEAFF. Written as DNA, the CDR3 is TGTGCCATCAGCCCGACAGGGGGGAACACTGAAGCTTTCTTT.

By share, this clone ranks as medium-sized. This same CDR3 is encoded by further DNA sequences in the sample. This chain uses TRBV20-1 with TRBJ1-4; D is undetermined. Germline-derived CDR1 and CDR2 are DFQATT and SNEGSKA (reference sequence). The CDR3 length is 11 residues. Trimming cost V 1 base and J 8 bases, with 5 bases left between them. CDR3 loop: CSARGVEKLFF. CDR3 nucleotides: TGCAGTGCTAGAGGTGTGGAAAAACTGTTTTTT.

The chain is built from TRBV6-4 and TRBJ2-5, with 8 bases aligning to TRBD1. CDR3 length equals 16 residues. In germline, CDR1 is MRHNA, CDR2 SNTAGT. After removal of 5 bases from V and 5 bases from J, the junction contained 13 bases not matched to a gene. CDR3 nucleotides: TGTGCCAGCAGTCCATCACTTACGGACAGGGATGAGACCCAGTACTTC. Its protein is CASSPSLTDRDETQYF.

This chain links TRBV11-2 with TRBJ2-7; TRBD2 aligns across 7 bases. Germline loops: CDR1 SGHAT, CDR2 FQNNGV. This CDR3 comprises 13 residues. Losses at the gene ends were 8 bases for V and 3 bases for J; bases not matched to a gene: 7. The CDR3, as DNA: TGTGCCAGCTCCAGGCGGGAGAACTACGAGCAGTACTTC. This sequence encodes CASSRRENYEQYF.

The chain recombines TRBV10-3 with TRBJ1-5; D not certain. Germline CDR1 reads ENHRY; CDR2 reads SYGVKD. This CDR3 spans 14 amino acids. V lost 0 bases and J 4 bases, leaving 7 bases between the germline ends. The CDR3 nucleotides are TGTGCCATCAGTGAGTCGGCCCTGAATCAGCCCCAGCATTTT. Translated, it gives CAISESALNQPQHF.

The chain combines TRBV10-3 with TRBJ2-3; TRBD1 is a possible D gene (6 bases). The CDR3 extends over 15 amino acids. The germline V gene has CDR1 ENHRY and CDR2 SYGVKD. V lost 7 bases and J lost 0, with 14 bases in between. CDR3 bases: TGTGCCATCAAATCGGACAGATCCAGCACAGATACGCAGTATTTT. It codes for CAIKSDRSSTDTQYF.

This chain links TRBV25-1 with TRBJ2-1; 9 bases are shared with TRBD2. The CDR3 length is 14 residues. V lost 0 bases to trimming and J lost 13 bases; unmatched junction nucleotides: 7. Germline loops: CDR1 MGHDK, CDR2 SYGVNS. The CDR3 DNA reads TGTGCCAGCAGTGAATATCACGGACTAGCGAAACAGTTCTTC. Amino acid sequence: CASSEYHGLAKQFF.

The gene calls are TRBV15 and TRBJ1-4; the D gene is possibly TRBD1 (5 bases). The germline CDR1 and CDR2 sequences are LNHNV and YYDKDF (reference sequence). V dropped 0 bases and J dropped 8 bases, with 16 bases sitting between them. This CDR3 contains 16 residues. CDR3 residues: CATSRDPPGSVEKLFF. Written as DNA, the CDR3 is TGTGCCACCAGCAGAGATCCGCCAGGGAGTGTCGAAAAACTGTTTTTT.

This clone was recorded only once. The chain combines TRBV7-2 with TRBJ1-2; TRBD1 matches 7 bases. CDR1 and CDR2 from the germline V gene are SGHTA and FQGNSA. Unmatched junction bases numbered 1, after V lost 4 bases and J lost 2 bases. This CDR3 region has 13 residues. CDR3 protein: CASSSQGNYGYTF. The CDR3 bases are TGTGCCAGCAGCTCACAGGGGAACTATGGCTACACCTTC.

This chain joins TRBV6-6 and TRBJ1-1; TRBD1 agrees at 7 bases. Germline V gene lookup returns CDR1 MNHNY and CDR2 SVGAGI (reference sequence). The CDR3 spans 13 residues. The ends lost 5 bases at V and 5 bases at J; junction bases unmatched: 5. CDR3 region: CASSQTGRTEAFF. Written as DNA, the CDR3 is TGTGCCAGCAGTCAGACAGGGAGGACTGAAGCTTTCTTT.

This clone was recorded once. The rearrangement joins TRBV2 to TRBJ2-1, with 16 bases lining up with TRBD2. V shed 6 bases and J 3 bases; nucleotides not matched to a gene: 11. Germline loops: CDR1 SNHLY, CDR2 FYNNEI. This CDR3 comprises 19 residues. The CDR3 DNA follows: TGTGCCAGCAGAGCACCGGGACTAGCGGGGGGGCAATTCTACAATGAGCAGTTCTTC. Translation gives CASRAPGLAGGQFYNEQFF.

The chain uses TRBV9 and TRBJ2-5; 7 nucleotides align to TRBD2. V lost 3 bases, J lost 4 bases, and 6 bases stayed unmatched. CDR3 length: 14 amino acids. CDR1 and CDR2 from the germline V gene are SGDLS and YYNGEE. CDR3 protein: CASSASGGRETQYF. The CDR3 DNA follows: TGTGCCAGCAGCGCATCGGGGGGTCGAGAGACCCAGTACTTC.

The V call is TRBV18, the J call TRBJ2-5; no clear D. Trimming left V 0 bases short and J 7 bases short, with 12 bases between. The CDR3 sequence is 14 residues long. The germline CDR1 and CDR2 sequences are KGHSH and LQKENI. The CDR3 nucleotides are TGTGCCAGCTCACCACCGGAAGCAGACGGGACCCAGTACTTC. This gives the protein CASSPPEADGTQYF.

This clone appeared a single time. This chain joins TRBV19 and TRBJ1-1, with D tentatively TRBD1 (6 bases). The CDR3 contains 14 residues. From germline, CDR1 is LNHDA and CDR2 SQIVND (reference sequence). V lost 9 bases and J 7 bases, leaving 21 bases between the germline ends. The CDR3 spells CASQSRVRGSEAFF. Here the CDR3 DNA reads TGTGCCAGCCAGAGCAGGGTGAGGGGGAGTGAAGCTTTCTTT.

The gene calls are TRBV6-5 and TRBJ2-3, with TRBD2 matching over 11 bases. The CDR3 runs to 15 residues. Trimming removed 7 bases from V and 0 bases from J; junction bases left unmatched: 3. The V gene's germline CDR1 is MNHEY and CDR2 SVGAGI. CDR3 sequence reads: CASNRLAGSTDTQYF. The DNA for the CDR3 is TGTGCCAGCAACCGACTAGCGGGGAGCACAGATACGCAGTATTTT.

V is TRBV5-1 and J is TRBJ1-1; D gene ambiguous. Germline V gives CDR1 SGHRS, CDR2 YFSETQ. The CDR3 contains 14 residues. V was trimmed by 6 bases and J by 7 bases, leaving 19 bases between them. In DNA, the CDR3 is TGCGCCAGCATCCGCATTGGGGAAGGCGGTGAAGCTTTCTTT. It specifies CASIRIGEGGEAFF.

V usage is TRBV19 and J usage is TRBJ2-5, with D possibly TRBD1 on 6 matching bases. Germline CDR1 and CDR2: LNHDA and SQIVND (reference sequence). The CDR3 totals 15 residues. Trimming cost V 4 bases and J 3 bases, with 15 bases left between them. CDR3 loop: CASSRGSAGEETQYF. Here the CDR3 DNA reads TGTGCCAGTAGTAGAGGGTCGGCAGGGGAAGAGACCCAGTACTTC.